This T cell receptor beta chain was profiled in a study of T cells after yellow fever vaccination (dated by TCRdb to about 2019). With respect to the entire study: The SMART-Seq v4 Ultra Low Input RNA kit was used to prepare libraries from fractions with low cell numbers. To follow T-cell clones before and after primary and booster YFV17D yellow fever vaccination, bulk TCR alpha and beta repertoires were sequenced over time. Two healthy male donors made up the cohort, one aged 18 to 30 years and the other aged 30 to 39 years. Bulk PBMC replicates and cell subsets were isolated from blood drawn at multiple timepoints before and after both primary and secondary immunization. What the work shows at the level of the full study, not this receptor alone: FACS-sorted repertoires could contain abundant contaminating clonotypes from the bulk population, so computational filtering was required. Most clones expanded after primary vaccination were re-detected after the booster (about 95% of CD4 and approximately 85% of CD8), suggesting broad memory maintenance. Compared with the primary T-cell response, the secondary T-cell response was faster but weaker, reaching its peak on day 5 rather than on day 15. A small fraction of clonotypes showed up in both the CD4 and CD8 compartments, probably as a result of convergent recombination. The study included only a couple of donors, which limits how far the findings can be generalized.

Interpreted using the paper, the treatment or condition label stands for: live attenuated yellow fever vaccine strain. PBMCs were isolated from peripheral blood using a standard Ficoll-Paque protocol. Dynabeads CD4 and CD8 positive selection kits were used to isolate CD4 and CD8 T-cell fractions. RNA was extracted with TriZol from bulk PBMCs, CD4 and CD8 fractions, and dextramer-positive and dextramer-negative fractions. This sample was sequenced with an Illumina NovaSeq 6000. TCR cDNA was made using 5'RACE template switching, a step that added a universal primer site and unique molecular identifiers. Priming for cDNA synthesis came from both the TCR alpha and TCR beta constant segments. Library amplification used two PCR steps, and the second PCR step added sample barcodes and sequencing adapters. Libraries were sequenced on Illumina HiSeq 2500 (2x100 bp) or NovaSeq (2x150 bp). The paper's data handling went like this. Demultiplexing of reads and collapsing into UMI consensus sequences were performed with MIGEC, and V(D)J alignment was carried out with MiXCR. Using edgeR on replicate PBMC samples, clonotypes were called vaccine-responding if FDR was below 0.01 and the log2 fold change was above 5 up to day 15. Each bulk clonotype received a CD4 or CD8 identity based on whether the sequenced CD4 or CD8 repertoire contained that clonotype at higher abundance. The public reads were reprocessed in TCRdb via fastp at Q25 and MiXCR, keeping in-frame beta chains. Each entry is one CDR3 protein sequence, shown with its most common DNA and genes. None of the V and J calls come from the authors' own analysis; TCRdb made them. The sample has under 150,000 distinct CDR3 sequences on record, roughly 15% of them singletons. Roughly 44% of the sample lies in the top ten.

V lost 6 bases and J lost 1 base, and the count of bases not matched to a germline gene is 10. The germline V gene encodes CDR1 SGHVS and CDR2 FNYEAQ. Spanning cysteine to phenylalanine, the CDR3 consists of 18 amino acids. Just CDR3 DNA is preserved here, 54 bases in frame from base 1. To note about this clonotype: It lacks a known antigen. Base qualities are not provided; no much larger clone lies one nucleotide away.

The chain was built from TRBV7-6 and TRBJ2-5; a stretch of 14 junction bases matches TRBD2. This sample comprised CD8+ T cells sorted from PBMCs, obtained 5 days after the yellow fever booster vaccination. The TCR originated in a man between 18 and 35 years old who received the YFV17D yellow fever vaccine. The CDR3 region has the sequence CASREGLAGGLGQETQYF. The DNA sequence is as follows: TGTGCCAGCAGAGAAGGACTAGCGGGGGGCCTAGGCCAAGAGACCCAGTACTTC.